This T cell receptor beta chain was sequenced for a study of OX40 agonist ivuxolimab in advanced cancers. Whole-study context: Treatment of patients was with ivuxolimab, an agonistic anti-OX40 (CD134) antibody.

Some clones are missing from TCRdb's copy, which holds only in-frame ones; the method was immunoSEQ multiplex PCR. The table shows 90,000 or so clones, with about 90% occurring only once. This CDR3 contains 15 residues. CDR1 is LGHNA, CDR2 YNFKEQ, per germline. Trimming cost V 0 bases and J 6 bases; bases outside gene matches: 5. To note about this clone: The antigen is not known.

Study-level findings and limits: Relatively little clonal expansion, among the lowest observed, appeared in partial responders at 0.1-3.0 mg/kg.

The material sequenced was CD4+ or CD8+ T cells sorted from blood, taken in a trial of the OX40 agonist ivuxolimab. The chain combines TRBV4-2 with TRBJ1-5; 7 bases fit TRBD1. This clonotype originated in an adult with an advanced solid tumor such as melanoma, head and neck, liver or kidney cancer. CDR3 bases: TGTGCCAGCAGCCAAGAAGGACAGGCTGGTCAGCCCCAGCATTTT. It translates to CASSQEGQAGQPQHF.